The TCR beta chain described here comes from a study of metastatic and nonmetastatic thyroid tumors. General study findings and limits: Relative to benign nodules, malignant thyroid tumors were reportedly characterized by significantly elevated TCR beta diversity in blood and tumor.

This CDR3 comprises 14 residues. The V gene end was trimmed by 5 bases and the J gene end by 5 bases; junction bases not matched to a gene: 5. Germline V CDR1 and CDR2: SGHTA, FQGTGA. All patients were treatment-naive before thyroid surgery. This clone was seen at least ten times. Its antigen is undetermined. TCRdb used MiXCR to call clones anew from the PCR reads. The sample holds about 16,000 clones, approximately 12% seen once. The sequence was obtained from a female donor with papillary thyroid cancer or a benign thyroid nodule (not recorded which). Some clones in this sample may be carry-over from other donors' samples. V is TRBV7-3 and J is TRBJ1-2, with TRBD1 identical over 10 bases. The sample taken for sequencing was tumor tissue. The CDR3 bases are TGTGCCAGCAGCCCGGGACAGGGGCCTTATGGCTACACCTTC. As protein: CASSPGQGPYGYTF.